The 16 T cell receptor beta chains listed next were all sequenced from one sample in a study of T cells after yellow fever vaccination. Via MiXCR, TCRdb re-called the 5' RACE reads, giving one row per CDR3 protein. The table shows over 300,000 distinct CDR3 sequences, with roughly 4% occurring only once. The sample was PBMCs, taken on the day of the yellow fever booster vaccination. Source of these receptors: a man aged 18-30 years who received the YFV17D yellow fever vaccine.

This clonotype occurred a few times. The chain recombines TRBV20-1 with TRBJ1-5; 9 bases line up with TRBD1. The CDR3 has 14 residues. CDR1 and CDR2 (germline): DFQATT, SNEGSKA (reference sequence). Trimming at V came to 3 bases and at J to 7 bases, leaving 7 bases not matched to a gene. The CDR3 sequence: CSASPGQGRQPQHF. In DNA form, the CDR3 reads TGCAGTGCTAGTCCGGGACAGGGCCGACAGCCCCAGCATTTT.

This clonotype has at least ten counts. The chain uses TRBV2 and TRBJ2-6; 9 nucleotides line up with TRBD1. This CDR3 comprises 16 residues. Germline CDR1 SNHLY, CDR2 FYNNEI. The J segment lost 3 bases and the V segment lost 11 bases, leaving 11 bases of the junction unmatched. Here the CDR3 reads CAVFGTGLYGANVLTF. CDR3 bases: TGTGCCGTCTTTGGGACAGGGCTTTATGGGGCCAACGTCCTGACTTTC.

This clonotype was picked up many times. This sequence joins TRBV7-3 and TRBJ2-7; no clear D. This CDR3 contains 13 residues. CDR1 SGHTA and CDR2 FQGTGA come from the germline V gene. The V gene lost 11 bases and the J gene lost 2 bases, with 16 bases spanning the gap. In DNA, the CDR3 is TGTGCCCCCCCCGGGTCGGTTACCTACGAGCAGTACTTC. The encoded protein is CAPPGSVTYEQYF. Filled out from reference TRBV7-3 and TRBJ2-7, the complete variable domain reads GAGVSQTPSNKVTEKGKYVELRCDPISGHTALYWYRQSLGQGPEFLIYFQGTGAADDSGLPNDRFFAVRPEGSVSTLKIQRTERGDSAVYLCAPPGSVTYEQYFGPGTRLTVT.

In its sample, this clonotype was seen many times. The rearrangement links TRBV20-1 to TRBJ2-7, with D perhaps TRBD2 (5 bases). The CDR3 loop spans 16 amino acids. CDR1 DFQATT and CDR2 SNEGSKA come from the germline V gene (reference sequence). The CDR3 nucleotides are TGCAGTGCTAGAGGAGAGGGATCATTACGTTCCTCCGAGCAGTACGTC. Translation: CSARGEGSLRSSEQYV.

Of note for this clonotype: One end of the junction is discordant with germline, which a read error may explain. The CDR3 DNA reads TGTGCCTGCAGTCTTTACAGGGGGCCCATCTATGGCTACACCTTC. Its translation is CACSLYRGPIYGYTF. V and J are TRBV12-3 or TRBV12-4 and TRBJ1-2, with 9 nucleotides matching TRBD1. The CDR3 has 15 amino acids.

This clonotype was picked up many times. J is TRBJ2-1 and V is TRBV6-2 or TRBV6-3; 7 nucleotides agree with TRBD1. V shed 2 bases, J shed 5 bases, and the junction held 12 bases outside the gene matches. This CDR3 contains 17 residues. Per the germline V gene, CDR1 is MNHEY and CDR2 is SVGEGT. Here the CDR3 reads CASSYRPRDSANNEQFF. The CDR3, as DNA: TGTGCCAGCAGTTACCGCCCCCGGGACAGCGCTAACAATGAGCAGTTCTTC.

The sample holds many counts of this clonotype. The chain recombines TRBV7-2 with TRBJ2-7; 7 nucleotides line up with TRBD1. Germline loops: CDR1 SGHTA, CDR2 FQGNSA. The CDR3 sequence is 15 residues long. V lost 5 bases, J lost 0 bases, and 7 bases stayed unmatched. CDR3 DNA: TGTGCCAGCAGCCCGAACCGGGACAGCTCCTACGAGCAGTACTTC. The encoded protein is CASSPNRDSSYEQYF. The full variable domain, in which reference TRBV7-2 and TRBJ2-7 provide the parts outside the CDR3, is GAGVSQSPSNKVTEKGKDVELRCDPISGHTALYWYRQSLGQGLEFLIYFQGNSAPDKSGLPSDRFSAERTGGSVSTLTIQRTQQEDSAVYLCASSPNRDSSYEQYFGPGTRLTVT.

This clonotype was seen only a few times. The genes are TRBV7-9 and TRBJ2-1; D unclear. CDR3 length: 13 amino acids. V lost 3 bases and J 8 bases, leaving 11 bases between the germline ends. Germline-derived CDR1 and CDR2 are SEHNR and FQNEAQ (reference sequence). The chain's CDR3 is CASSFTESDEQFF. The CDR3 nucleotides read TGTGCCAGCAGCTTTACAGAAAGCGATGAGCAGTTCTTC.

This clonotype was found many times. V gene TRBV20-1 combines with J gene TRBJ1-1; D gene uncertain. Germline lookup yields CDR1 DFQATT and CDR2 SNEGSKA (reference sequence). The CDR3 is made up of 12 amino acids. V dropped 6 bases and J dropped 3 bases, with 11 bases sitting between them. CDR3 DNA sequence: TGCAGTGCCTTGGACGGGTACACTGAAGCTTTCTTT. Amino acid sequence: CSALDGYTEAFF.

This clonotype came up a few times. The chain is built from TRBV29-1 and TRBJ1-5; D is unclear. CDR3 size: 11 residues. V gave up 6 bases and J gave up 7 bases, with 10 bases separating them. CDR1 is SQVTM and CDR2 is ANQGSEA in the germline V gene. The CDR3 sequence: CSVGARQPQHF. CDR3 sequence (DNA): TGCAGCGTAGGTGCCAGGCAGCCCCAGCATTTT. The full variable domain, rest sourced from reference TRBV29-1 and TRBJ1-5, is SAVISQKPSRDICQRGTSLTIQCQVDSQVTMMFWYRQQPGQSLTLIATANQGSEATYESGFVIDKFPISRPNLTFSTLTVSNMSPEDSSIYLCSVGARQPQHFGDGTRLSIL.

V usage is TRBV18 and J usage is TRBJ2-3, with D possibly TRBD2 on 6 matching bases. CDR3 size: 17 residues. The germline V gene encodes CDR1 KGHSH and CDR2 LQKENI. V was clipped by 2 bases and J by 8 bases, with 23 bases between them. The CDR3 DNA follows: TGTGCCAGCTCACCATTGGCGGGGCCGGAGGTCCTTGGTACGCAGTATTTT. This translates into CASSPLAGPEVLGTQYF. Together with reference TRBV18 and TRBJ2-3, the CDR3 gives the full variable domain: NAGVMQNPRHLVRRRGQEARLRCSPMKGHSHVYWYRQLPEEGLKFMVYLQKENIIDESGMPKERFSAEFPKEGPSILRIQQVVRGDSAAYFCASSPLAGPEVLGTQYFGPGTRLTVL.

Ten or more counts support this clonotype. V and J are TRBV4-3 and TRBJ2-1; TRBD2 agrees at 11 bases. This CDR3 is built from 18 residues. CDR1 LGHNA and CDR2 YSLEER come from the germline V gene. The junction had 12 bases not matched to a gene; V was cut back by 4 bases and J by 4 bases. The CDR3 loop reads CASSPGASGGPHYNEQFF. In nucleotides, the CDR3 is TGCGCCAGCAGCCCGGGGGCTAGCGGGGGGCCGCATTACAATGAGCAGTTCTTC.

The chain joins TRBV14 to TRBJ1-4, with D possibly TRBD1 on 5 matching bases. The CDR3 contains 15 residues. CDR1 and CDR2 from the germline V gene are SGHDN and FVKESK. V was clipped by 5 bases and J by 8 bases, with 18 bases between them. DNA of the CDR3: TGTGCCAGCAGCGCTCGGGAAAGGGGCATCGAAAAACTGTTTTTT. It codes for CASSARERGIEKLFF.

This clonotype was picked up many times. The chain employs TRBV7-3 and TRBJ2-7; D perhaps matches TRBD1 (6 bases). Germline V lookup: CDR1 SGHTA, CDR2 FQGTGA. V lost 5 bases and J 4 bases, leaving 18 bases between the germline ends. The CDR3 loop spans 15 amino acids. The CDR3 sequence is CASSIGAGEWYEQYF. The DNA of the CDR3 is TGTGCCAGCAGCATCGGAGCAGGGGAATGGTACGAGCAGTACTTC. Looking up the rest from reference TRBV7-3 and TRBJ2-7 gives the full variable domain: GAGVSQTPSNKVTEKGKYVELRCDPISGHTALYWYRQSLGQGPEFLIYFQGTGAADDSGLPNDRFFAVRPEGSVSTLKIQRTERGDSAVYLCASSIGAGEWYEQYFGPGTRLTVT.

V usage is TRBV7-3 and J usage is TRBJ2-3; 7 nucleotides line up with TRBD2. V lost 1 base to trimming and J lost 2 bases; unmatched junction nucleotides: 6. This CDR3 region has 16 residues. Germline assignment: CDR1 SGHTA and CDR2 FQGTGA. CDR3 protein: CASSLIVGGTTDTQYF. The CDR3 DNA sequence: TGTGCCAGCAGCTTAATTGTCGGGGGGACCACAGATACGCAGTATTTT.

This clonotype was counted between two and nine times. The CDR3 is CASSFDLTWETQYF. The CDR3 DNA reads TGTGCCAGCAGTTTCGACCTGACGTGGGAGACCCAGTACTTC. This rearrangement joins TRBV6-2 or TRBV6-3 to TRBJ2-5; no reliable D call. From germline, CDR1 is MNHEY and CDR2 SVGEGT. This CDR3 is 14 amino acids long. V gave up 4 bases and J gave up 5 bases, with 14 bases separating them.